This section outlines one T cell receptor (beta chain) sequence together with its context. These data belong to a study of blood T cell repertoires in COVID-19. Study details: The study drew acute and convalescent COVID-19 samples from the United States, Italy and Spain.

With 6 bases clipped from V and 0 bases from J, the junction kept 1 base outside the gene matches. Germline CDR1 SNHLY, CDR2 FYNNEI. CDR3 size: 13 residues. This table comes from immunoSEQ multiplex PCR, and its TCRdb copy is limited to in-frame clones, with some not included. The data contain about 62,000 clones, roughly 88% of them seen just once; the ten biggest clones take up more than 3%. The sample was peripheral blood. This TCR derives from a human donor in a cohort sampled during active COVID-19. V is TRBV2 and J is TRBJ2-7; 8 bases map to TRBD1. The CDR3 loop is CASRGQDSYEQYF. The CDR3 nucleotides read TGTGCCAGCAGGGGACAGGACTCCTACGAGCAGTACTTC.